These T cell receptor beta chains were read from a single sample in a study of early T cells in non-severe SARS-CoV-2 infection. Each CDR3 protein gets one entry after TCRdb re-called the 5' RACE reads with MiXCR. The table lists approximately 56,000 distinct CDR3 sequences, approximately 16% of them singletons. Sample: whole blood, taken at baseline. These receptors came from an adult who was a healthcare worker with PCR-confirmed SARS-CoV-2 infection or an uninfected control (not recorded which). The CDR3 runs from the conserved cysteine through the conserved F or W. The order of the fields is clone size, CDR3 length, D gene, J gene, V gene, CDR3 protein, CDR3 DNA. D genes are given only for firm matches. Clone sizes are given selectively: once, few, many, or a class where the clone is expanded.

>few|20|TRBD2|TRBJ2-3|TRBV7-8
CASSLGRLLAALDGTDTQYF
TGTGCCAGCAGCTTAGGGAGGTTACTAGCGGCCCTCGACGGCACAGATACGCAGTATTTT
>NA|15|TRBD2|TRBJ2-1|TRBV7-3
CASSLGLAGNNEQFF
TGTGCCAGCAGCTTAGGCCTAGCGGGGAACAATGAGCAGTTCTTC
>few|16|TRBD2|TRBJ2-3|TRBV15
CATSTRGGASTDTQYF
TGTGCCACCAGCACCCGCGGGGGGGCTAGCACAGATACGCAGTATTTT
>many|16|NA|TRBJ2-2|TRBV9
CASSATQLTNTGELFF
TGTGCCAGCAGCGCTACTCAGCTTACGAACACCGGGGAGCTGTTTTTT
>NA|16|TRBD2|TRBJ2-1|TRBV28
CASSPFTSGSYNEQFF
TGTGCCAGCAGCCCGTTTACTAGCGGGAGTTACAATGAGCAGTTCTTC
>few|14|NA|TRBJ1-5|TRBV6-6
CASQGGGLGQPQHF
TGTGCCTCACAGGGCGGGGGGCTAGGTCAGCCCCAGCATTTT
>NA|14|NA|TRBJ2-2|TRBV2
CASLQDGNTGELFF
TGTGCCAGTCTACAGGACGGGAACACCGGGGAGCTGTTTTTT
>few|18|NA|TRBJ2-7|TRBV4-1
CASSQGPEPAETPYEQYF
TGCGCCAGCAGCCAGGGTCCTGAACCGGCCGAAACCCCCTACGAGCAGTACTTC
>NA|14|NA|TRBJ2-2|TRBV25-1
CASSHSGRAGELFF
TGTGCCAGCAGCCACTCTGGAAGGGCCGGGGAGCTGTTTTTT
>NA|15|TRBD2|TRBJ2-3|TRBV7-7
CASSLAGLGTDTQYF
TGTGCTAGCAGCCTAGCGGGACTCGGCACAGATACGCAGTATTTT
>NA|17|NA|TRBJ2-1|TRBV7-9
CASSLKAGGASVNEQFF
TGTGCCAGCAGCTTAAAGGCTGGGGGAGCGTCGGTCAATGAGCAGTTCTTC
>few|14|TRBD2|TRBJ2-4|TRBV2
CASSAGTSGNIQYF
TGTGCCAGCAGTGCGGGGACTAGCGGGAACATTCAGTACTTC
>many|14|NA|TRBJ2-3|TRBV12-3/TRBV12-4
CASSFGGVLDTQYF
TGTGCCAGCAGTTTTGGCGGGGTCCTCGATACGCAGTATTTT